The entry that follows covers one T cell receptor (beta chain) sequence. TCRdb re-analysed the PCR reads in MiXCR, keeping a single row per CDR3 protein. Among just under 20,000 distinct CDR3 sequences listed, 60% were seen once. This sample was taken from a study of vaccination and CD4 T cells after COVID-19. Study summary: Samples taken post-COVID came a median 101 days after diagnosis, ranging from 35 to 161.

CDR3 length equals 15 residues. Losses at the gene ends were 6 bases for V and 3 bases for J; bases not matched to a gene: 8. This TCR was recovered from a human donor who had recovered from COVID-19. This rearrangement joins TRBV12-3 or TRBV12-4 to TRBJ2-7; 10 positions match TRBD2. The source was CD4+ T cells from blood, collected after SARS-CoV-2 vaccination. The CDR3 is CASSYRTSGDYEQYF. DNA of the CDR3: TGTGCCAGCAGCTACCGGACTAGCGGCGACTACGAGCAGTACTTC.